Listed here is a single T cell receptor (beta chain). What it recognizes is unknown. The UMIs carried a 6-nucleotide sample barcode, and they were added by template switching. TCRdb re-called the 5' RACE reads and gives one entry per CDR3 protein, without DNA. The table for this sample gives around 380,000 distinct CDR3 sequences. The sample belongs to a study of monozygotic twins with inflammatory bowel disease. Notes on the study in general: Possibly because of limited power, concordant and discordant twins showed no difference in repertoire similarity.

Germline-derived CDR1 and CDR2 are MGHRA and YSYEKL. This CDR3 spans 16 amino acids. What was sequenced was blood. The J gene is TRBJ2-7, the V gene TRBV4-1; no DNA is available, so the TRBD1 call from TCRdb remains unchecked. The TCR sequence derives from a human donor with ulcerative colitis or Crohn's disease, or a healthy co-twin of an affected twin (not recorded which). CDR3 loop: CASSQGGAGFTYEQYF.